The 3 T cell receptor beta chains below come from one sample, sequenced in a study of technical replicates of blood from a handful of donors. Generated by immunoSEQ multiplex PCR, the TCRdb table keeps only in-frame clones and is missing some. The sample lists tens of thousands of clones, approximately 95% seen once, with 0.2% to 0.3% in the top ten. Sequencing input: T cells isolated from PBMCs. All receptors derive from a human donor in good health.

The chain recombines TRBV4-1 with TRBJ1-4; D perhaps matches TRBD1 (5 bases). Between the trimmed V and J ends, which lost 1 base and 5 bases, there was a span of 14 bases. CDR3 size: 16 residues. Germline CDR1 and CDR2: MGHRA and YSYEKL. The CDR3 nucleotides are TGCGCCAGCAGCCAAGGCTTCAGGGTATCGAATGAAAAACTGTTTTTT. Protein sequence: CASSQGFRVSNEKLFF.

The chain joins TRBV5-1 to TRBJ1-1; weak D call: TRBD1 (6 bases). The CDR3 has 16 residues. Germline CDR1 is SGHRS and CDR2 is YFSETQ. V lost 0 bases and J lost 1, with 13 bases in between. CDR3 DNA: TGCGCCAGCAGCTTGGCCCGGGACATCGAGAACACTGAAGCTTTCTTT. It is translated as CASSLARDIENTEAFF.

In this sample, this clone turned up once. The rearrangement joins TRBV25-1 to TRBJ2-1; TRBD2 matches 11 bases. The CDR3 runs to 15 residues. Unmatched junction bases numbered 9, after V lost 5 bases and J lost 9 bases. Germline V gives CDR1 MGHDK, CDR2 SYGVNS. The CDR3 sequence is CASSYIAGGPGEQFF. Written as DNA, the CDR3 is TGTGCCAGCAGTTATATAGCGGGGGGGCCTGGTGAGCAGTTCTTC.